This TCR beta chain is drawn from a study of cytomegalovirus exposure and HLA in healthy donors. Study-wide results and caveats: Another analysis was done later, and it associated approximately 17,000 TCR beta sequences with HLA alleles at 0.05 false discovery rate. In a later analysis, HLA-associated beta chains showed higher expansion and lower generation probabilities than comparable chains.

Primers for the PCR totalled 60 Vbeta and 13 Jbeta. Clones were sequenced by immunoSEQ multiplex PCR, and TCRdb holds only the in-frame ones, with some missing. Of under 200,000 clones in the sample, over 60% are singletons; the top ten hold 5.7%. Points on this clone: Its antigen remains unidentified.

The clonotype was recovered from a man in his forties or fifties in good health and CMV-seronegative. Sequenced material: PBMCs.

The CDR3 region has the DNA TGTGCCAGCAGCCCCTATCAGGGGGATGGCTACACCTTC. It encodes CASSPYQGDGYTF. The rearrangement uses TRBV7-2 and TRBJ1-2, with 7 bases matching TRBD1. CDR3 length: 13 amino acids. V lost 5 bases to trimming and J lost 6 bases; unmatched junction nucleotides: 6. Germline loops: CDR1 SGHTA, CDR2 FQGNSA. Based on the CDR3 plus reference TRBV7-2 and TRBJ1-2, the full variable domain is GAGVSQSPSNKVTEKGKDVELRCDPISGHTALYWYRQSLGQGLEFLIYFQGNSAPDKSGLPSDRFSAERTGGSVSTLTIQRTQQEDSAVYLCASSPYQGDGYTFGSGTRLTVV.